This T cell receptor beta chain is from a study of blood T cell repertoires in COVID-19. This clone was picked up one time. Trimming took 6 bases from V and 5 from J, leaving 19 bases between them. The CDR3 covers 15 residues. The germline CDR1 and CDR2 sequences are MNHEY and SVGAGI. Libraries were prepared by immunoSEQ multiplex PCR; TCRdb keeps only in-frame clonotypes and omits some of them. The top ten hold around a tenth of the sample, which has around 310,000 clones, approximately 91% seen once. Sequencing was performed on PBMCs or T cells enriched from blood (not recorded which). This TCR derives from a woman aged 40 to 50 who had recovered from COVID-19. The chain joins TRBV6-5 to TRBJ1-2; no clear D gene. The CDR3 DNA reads TGTGCCAGCAGGGCCGGACTAAGTGAGGCGTATGGCTACACCTTC. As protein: CASRAGLSEAYGYTF.